These 6 T cell receptor beta chains were all obtained from the same sample, sequenced in a study of blood T cell repertoires in COVID-19. Here immunoSEQ multiplex PCR was the method, and the copy in TCRdb shows in-frame clones only, minus some. Of approximately 200,000 clones listed, approximately 90% were seen once; the top ten hold 1.2%. Specimen: PBMCs or T cells enriched from blood (not recorded which). These receptors were collected from a man aged 30-40 years who had recovered from COVID-19.

The chain couples TRBV7-8 to TRBJ2-1; 9 positions agree with TRBD1. The junction had 7 bases not matched to a gene; V was cut back by 7 bases and J by 3 bases. CDR3 length: 15 amino acids. Germline CDR1 and CDR2: SGHVS and FQNEAQ. In DNA form, the CDR3 reads TGTGCCAGCACCTTGGGGGGACAGGGCTACAATGAGCAGTTCTTC. This sequence encodes CASTLGGQGYNEQFF.

This clone was detected only once. V usage is TRBV6-2 or TRBV6-3 and J usage is TRBJ2-1; possible D gene TRBD2, 7 bases. The V gene's germline CDR1 is MNHEY and CDR2 SVGEGT. V was cut by 2 bases and J by 8 bases, with 13 bases left in between. The CDR3 consists of 14 residues. CDR3 loop: CASSYTRGGDEQFF. The CDR3 DNA reads TGTGCCAGCAGTTACACCAGGGGAGGGGATGAGCAGTTCTTC.

The genes are TRBV7-9 and TRBJ1-1, with D possibly TRBD1 on 5 matching bases. Germline loops: CDR1 SEHNR, CDR2 FQNEAQ (reference sequence). Trimming cost V 2 bases and J 3 bases, with 10 bases left between them. The CDR3 loop spans 14 amino acids. Here the CDR3 reads CASSLRQGDTEAFF. In DNA form, the CDR3 reads TGTGCCAGCAGCTTACGGCAGGGCGACACTGAAGCTTTCTTT.

V usage is TRBV29-1 and J usage is TRBJ2-1; the match to TRBD2 covers 9 bases. The V and J ends lost 0 bases and 2 bases, in that order; junction bases with no gene match: 5. The CDR3 runs to 16 residues. CDR1 SQVTM and CDR2 ANQGSEA come from the germline V gene. In DNA form, the CDR3 reads TGCAGCGTTGAAGAGGGGACTAGCAAAGCCTACAATGAGCAGTTCTTC. Its translation: CSVEEGTSKAYNEQFF.

The chain carries TRBV18 and TRBJ1-1; D remains ambiguous. Germline CDR1 is KGHSH and CDR2 is LQKENI. This CDR3 is 13 amino acids long. The ends were cut back, 3 bases at V and 4 bases at J, with 9 bases in the middle. CDR3 residues: CASSPREGTEAFF. CDR3 DNA: TGTGCCAGCTCACCCCGCGAGGGCACTGAAGCTTTCTTT. Looking up the rest from reference TRBV18 and TRBJ1-1 gives the full variable domain: NAGVMQNPRHLVRRRGQEARLRCSPMKGHSHVYWYRQLPEEGLKFMVYLQKENIIDESGMPKERFSAEFPKEGPSILRIQQVVRGDSAAYFCASSPREGTEAFFGQGTRLTVV.

The rearrangement joins TRBV5-4 to TRBJ2-5, with 8 nucleotides matching TRBD1. Unmatched junction bases numbered 3, after V lost 0 bases and J lost 5 bases. The CDR3 covers 14 residues. The germline V gene encodes CDR1 SGHNT and CDR2 YYREEE (reference sequence). CDR3 nucleotides: TGTGCCAGCAGCTTGGCCGGGACAGGTGAGACCCAGTACTTC. It specifies CASSLAGTGETQYF.